These 21 T cell receptor beta chains came from one sample sequenced in a study of blood T cells in healthy people across ages (dated by TCRdb to about 2015). The method was 5' RACE. The instrument was an Illumina HiSeq 2500. The second PCR ran for about 6 to 11 cycles and used a J-beta primer mix along with a sample-barcoded 5' primer. TCRdb reanalyzed the raw reads on its own, using fastp at Q25 for trimming and MiXCR for clone calling, and kept in-frame beta chains. A single entry per CDR3 protein holds the most common genes and DNA from its merged rows. The sample table lists about 1.4 million distinct CDR3 sequences, approximately 59% of them with a count of one. Clones ranked in the top ten supply roughly 6.3% of the sample. Sequencing used blood. The source of these receptors is a man younger than 30 in good health.

This chain links TRBV6-2 or TRBV6-3 with TRBJ2-3, with D unclear. The germline CDR1 and CDR2 sequences are MNHEY and SVGEGT. The V end was cut by 2 bases, the J end by 2 bases, with 14 bases between. This CDR3 region has 16 residues. CDR3 sequence: CASSYHSPSYTDTQYF. CDR3 bases: TGTGCCAGCAGTTACCACTCCCCATCGTACACAGATACGCAGTATTTT.

The V gene is TRBV20-1, the J gene TRBJ1-2; 9 nucleotides align to TRBD1. The CDR3 has 14 amino acids. After removal of 6 bases from V and 4 bases from J, the junction contained 9 bases not matched to a gene. CDR1 is DFQATT and CDR2 is SNEGSKA in the germline V gene (reference sequence). CDR3 in DNA: TGCAGTGCCAAGGACAGGGGTTCAAGCTATGGCTACACCTTC. Translated, it gives CSAKDRGSSYGYTF.

A single count supports this clonotype. The chain's CDR3 is CASSMLADSSYEQYF. CDR3 in DNA: TGTGCCAGCAGCATGCTAGCGGACAGCTCCTACGAGCAGTACTTC. This chain connects TRBV7-6 to TRBJ2-7, with TRBD2 as a possible D gene (7 bases). The CDR3 has 15 residues. V dropped 5 bases and J dropped 0 bases, with 14 bases sitting between them. Germline loops: CDR1 SGHVS, CDR2 FNYEAQ.

This clonotype was seen only a few times. V and J are TRBV7-2 and TRBJ1-1; 7 positions match TRBD1. Germline-derived CDR1 and CDR2 are SGHTA and FQGNSA. The CDR3 consists of 15 residues. With V trimmed by 2 bases and J by 7 bases, 10 bases remained unmatched. The CDR3 reads CASSLYMRPGGEAFF. The CDR3 DNA reads TGTGCCAGCAGCTTATATATGCGCCCAGGGGGTGAAGCTTTCTTT. Full variable domain (missing parts from reference TRBV7-2 and TRBJ1-1): GAGVSQSPSNKVTEKGKDVELRCDPISGHTALYWYRQSLGQGLEFLIYFQGNSAPDKSGLPSDRFSAERTGGSVSTLTIQRTQQEDSAVYLCASSLYMRPGGEAFFGQGTRLTVV.

This clonotype appeared a few times. The genes are TRBV6-2 or TRBV6-3 and TRBJ2-1, with 7 bases identical to TRBD1. J lost 3 bases, V lost 7 bases, and 6 bases had no gene match. Germline CDR1 is MNHEY and CDR2 is SVGEGT. The length of the CDR3 is 14 residues. Here the CDR3 reads CASTGTANYNEQFF. CDR3 nucleotides: TGTGCCAGCACCGGGACAGCCAACTACAATGAGCAGTTCTTC.

The chain's CDR3 is CASSFPGRDEAFF. The CDR3 DNA follows: TGTGCCAGCAGTTTCCCGGGACGGGATGAAGCTTTCTTT. The rearrangement uses TRBV12-3 or TRBV12-4 and TRBJ1-1; perhaps TRBD1 as D (5 bases). The CDR3 has 13 residues. Between the trimmed V and J ends, which lost 3 bases and 7 bases, there was a span of 12 bases.

V usage is TRBV9 and J usage is TRBJ1-5; the D gene is possibly TRBD1 (5 bases). Per germline, CDR1 SGDLS and CDR2 YYNGEE. The CDR3 sequence is 15 residues long. V shed 0 bases and J shed 5 bases, with 12 bases lying between them. The DNA for the CDR3 is TGTGCCAGCAGCGTAGCTCCGGGGGTTTATCAGCCCCAGCATTTT. Translating gives CASSVAPGVYQPQHF.

The V and J genes are TRBV4-2 and TRBJ2-5; TRBD1 aligns across 8 bases. CDR3 size: 17 residues. Germline CDR1 and CDR2: LGHNA and YNFKEQ. With V trimmed by 1 base and J by 4 bases, 11 bases remained unmatched. The CDR3 region is CASSQASTGVGGETQYF. The CDR3 nucleotides read TGTGCCAGCAGCCAAGCTTCGACAGGGGTAGGGGGAGAGACCCAGTACTTC.

This sequence joins TRBV20-1 and TRBJ2-4, with TRBD1 identical over 7 bases. Germline trimming cut 0 bases from V and 3 bases from J; bases unmatched to any gene: 8. The CDR3 has 16 residues. CDR1 and CDR2 from the germline V gene are DFQATT and SNEGSKA (reference sequence). This CDR3 reads CSARDGTGTDKNIQYF. In DNA form, the CDR3 reads TGCAGTGCTAGAGATGGAACCGGGACAGACAAAAACATTCAGTACTTC.

This clonotype was detected only a few times. The CDR3 is CSVEGGAVQETQYF. The CDR3 DNA is TGCAGCGTTGAGGGAGGTGCAGTTCAAGAGACCCAGTACTTC. The chain joins TRBV29-1 to TRBJ2-5; possibly TRBD2 for D (6 bases). The germline V gene encodes CDR1 SQVTM and CDR2 ANQGSEA. V was cut by 3 bases and J by 2 bases, with 13 bases left in between. The CDR3 runs 14 residues.

Worth noting for this clonotype: A read error may produce the germline difference seen at one junction end. V is TRBV20-1 and J is TRBJ2-2, with a weak D call TRBD2 (5 bases). The CDR3 is 12 residues long. Germline CDR1 is DFQATT and CDR2 is SNEGSKA (reference sequence). CDR3 residues: CSAMRYTGKLFF. Here the CDR3 DNA reads TGCAGTGCTATGAGATACACCGGGAAGCTGTTTTTT.

The chain couples TRBV7-2 to TRBJ2-1; 9 positions agree with TRBD1. With V trimmed by 5 bases and J by 5 bases, 7 bases remained unmatched. Per germline, CDR1 SGHTA and CDR2 FQGNSA. This CDR3 spans 15 amino acids. CDR3 amino acids: CASSTQGAVDNEQFF. The CDR3 region has the DNA TGTGCCAGCAGCACACAGGGGGCTGTTGACAATGAGCAGTTCTTC.

In its sample, this clonotype was seen many times. J is TRBJ1-1 and V is TRBV27; possible D gene TRBD1, 6 bases. There are 14 residues in the CDR3. Germline V lookup: CDR1 MNHEY, CDR2 SMNVEV (reference sequence). The V end was cut by 0 bases, the J end by 7 bases, with 12 bases between. The CDR3 DNA follows: TGTGCCAGCAGTTTATCCCACAGGGTCGATGAAGCTTTCTTT. Amino acid sequence: CASSLSHRVDEAFF.

This clonotype has just a few counts. The chain is built from TRBV12-3 or TRBV12-4 and TRBJ2-1, with D possibly TRBD2 on 6 matching bases. The CDR3 runs 15 residues. V was cut by 5 bases and J by 1 base, with 12 bases left in between. Here the CDR3 reads CASSPGDHSYNEQFF. As DNA, the CDR3 is TGTGCCAGCAGTCCGGGGGACCATTCCTACAATGAGCAGTTCTTC.

The V call is TRBV4-1, the J call TRBJ2-5; D remains ambiguous. The end of the DNA fits TRBJ2-7 better, so the J call may be wrong. This CDR3 region has 14 residues. The V gene's germline CDR1 is MGHRA and CDR2 YSYEKL. The CDR3 DNA reads TGCGCCAGCAGCCAAGAAGATCCGGAGTACGAGCAGTACTTC. Its protein product is CASSQEDPEYEQYF.

This chain links TRBV29-1 with TRBJ2-3, with 9 bases lining up with TRBD1. This CDR3 spans 14 amino acids. Germline assignment: CDR1 SQVTM and CDR2 ANQGSEA. The V segment lost 1 base and the J segment 12 bases; nucleotides outside the gene matches: 11. The CDR3 DNA is TGCAGCGTTGAAGTGACAGGGGGGATGGAGACCCAGTATTTT. Translated, it gives CSVEVTGGMETQYF.

This clonotype has more than one count but fewer than ten. The chain carries TRBV20-1 and TRBJ2-5, with D perhaps matching TRBD1 (6 bases). Trimming cost V 1 base and J 5 bases, with 14 bases left between them. This CDR3 is built from 14 residues. CDR1 and CDR2 from the germline V gene are DFQATT and SNEGSKA (reference sequence). CDR3 DNA: TGCAGTGCTAGAGTGCTACAGGGTGTGGAGACCCAGTACTTC. Translating it yields CSARVLQGVETQYF.

DNA for the CDR3: TGTGCCAGCAGTGAAGCGCCCGGACGTTCCTACAATGAGCAGTTCTTC. It translates to CASSEAPGRSYNEQFF. The chain carries TRBV6-1 and TRBJ2-1; D unresolved. The germline V gene encodes CDR1 MNHNS and CDR2 SASEGT. The CDR3 length is 16 residues. V lost 0 bases and J 1 base, leaving 10 bases between the germline ends.

This clonotype was seen a handful of times. V gene TRBV29-1 combines with J gene TRBJ2-2; no firm D call. The CDR3 contains 13 residues. Germline assignment: CDR1 SQVTM and CDR2 ANQGSEA. Trimming left V 3 bases short and J 3 bases short, with 8 bases between. The CDR3 here is CSVDSGHTGELFF. The CDR3 DNA is TGCAGCGTTGATAGTGGGCACACCGGGGAGCTGTTTTTT.

The chain employs TRBV7-9 and TRBJ1-1, with D tentatively TRBD1 (5 bases). The germline V gene encodes CDR1 SEHNR and CDR2 FQNEAQ (reference sequence). CDR3 length equals 14 residues. V lost 4 bases and J 5 bases, leaving 14 bases between the germline ends. Here the CDR3 reads CASSSASGGTEAFF. In nucleotides, the CDR3 is TGTGCCAGCAGCTCAGCTTCGGGGGGAACTGAAGCTTTCTTT.

This clonotype has just a few counts. V gene TRBV9 combines with J gene TRBJ1-2; perhaps TRBD1 as D (5 bases). The CDR3 runs 14 residues. Looked up from germline, CDR1 is SGDLS and CDR2 is YYNGEE. V was trimmed by 4 bases and J by 1 base, leaving 11 bases between them. The CDR3 here is CASSTGTINYGYTF. The CDR3 DNA reads as TGTGCCAGCAGCACCGGGACCATTAACTATGGCTACACCTTC.